The clone carrying this TCR beta chain was detected ten times or more. Its antigen is unknown. The record originates from a study of breast tumors, draining lymph nodes, adjacent tissues. Study-level results: Data fit most tumor T cells coming from lymph node, expanding in tumor. Data only fit, rather than demonstrated, lymph node origin of most tumor T cells. Tumor TCR diversity was below lymph nodes but above nontumor tissue.

MiXCR, applied by TCRdb to the multiplex PCR reads, yields one record per CDR3 protein. The sample shows around 140,000 distinct CDR3 sequences, approximately 20% of them seen only once. Breast cancer patients provided tissue from their axillary draining lymph nodes. The CDR3 consists of 13 residues. Germline V gene sequence: CDR1 DFQATT, CDR2 SNEGSKA (reference sequence). Trimming at V came to 1 base and at J to 5 bases, leaving 5 bases not matched to a gene. The clonotype originates from a female donor with breast cancer. Some clones in this sample may be carry-over from other donors' samples. The chain is built from TRBV20-1 and TRBJ2-7, with 7 bases fitting TRBD1. Sample: axillary lymph node tissue. As DNA, the CDR3 is TGCAGTGCTAGAGTCCCGACAGGGAACGAGCAGTACTTC. This encodes CSARVPTGNEQYF.